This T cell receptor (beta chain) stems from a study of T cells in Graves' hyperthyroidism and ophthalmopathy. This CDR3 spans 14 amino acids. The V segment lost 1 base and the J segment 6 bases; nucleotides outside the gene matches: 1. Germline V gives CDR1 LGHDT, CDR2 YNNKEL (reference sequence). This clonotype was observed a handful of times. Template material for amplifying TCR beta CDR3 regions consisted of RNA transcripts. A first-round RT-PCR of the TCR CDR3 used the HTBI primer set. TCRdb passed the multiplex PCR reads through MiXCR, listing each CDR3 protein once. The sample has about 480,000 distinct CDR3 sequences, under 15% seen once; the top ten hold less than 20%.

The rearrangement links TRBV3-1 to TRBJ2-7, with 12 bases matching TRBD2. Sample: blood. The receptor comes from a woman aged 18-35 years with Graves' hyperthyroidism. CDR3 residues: CASSQGLAGAEQYF. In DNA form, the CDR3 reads TGTGCCAGCAGCCAAGGACTAGCGGGAGCCGAGCAGTACTTC.